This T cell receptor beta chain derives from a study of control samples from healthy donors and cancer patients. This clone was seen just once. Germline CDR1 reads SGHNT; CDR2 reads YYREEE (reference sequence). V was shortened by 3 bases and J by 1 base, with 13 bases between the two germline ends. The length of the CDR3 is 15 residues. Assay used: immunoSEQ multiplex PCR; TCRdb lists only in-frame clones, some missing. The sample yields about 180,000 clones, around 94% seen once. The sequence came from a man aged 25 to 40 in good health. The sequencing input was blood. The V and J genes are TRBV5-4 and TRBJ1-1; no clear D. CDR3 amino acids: CASSYPAGSNTEAFF. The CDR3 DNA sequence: TGTGCCAGCAGCTACCCGGCGGGATCGAACACTGAAGCTTTCTTT.